The source of this T cell receptor (beta chain) is a study of T cells in Graves' hyperthyroidism and ophthalmopathy. The TCR beta CDR3 regions underwent amplification using RNA transcripts as the source. First-round RT-PCR of the TCR CDR3 relied on the HTBI primer set. TCRdb recomputed calls from the multiplex PCR reads with MiXCR, one row per CDR3 protein. The table shows 400,000 to 600,000 distinct CDR3 sequences, with about 16% occurring only once. CDR1 WSHSY and CDR2 SAAADI come from the germline V gene. CDR3 length: 13 residues. V was trimmed by 10 bases and J by 2 bases, leaving 14 bases between them. Individuals with ophthalmopathy presented a Clinical Activity Score of at least 3, a NOSPECS grade of at least 4 and a duration under 3 months. The PBMCs studied were ones that came from 10 ml fresh peripheral blood. Study results and caveats: Ophthalmopathy was predicted by the model a median of approximately six months ahead of onset.

Turning to this clonotype: Its target is unknown.

The sample comprised blood. The chain is built from TRBV10-2 and TRBJ2-5; D is undetermined. The origin of this receptor is a woman aged 30 to 39 with Graves' ophthalmopathy. CDR3 sequence reads: CATRRSAQETQYF. The CDR3 bases are TGCGCCACCCGCCGGTCAGCTCAAGAGACCCAGTACTTC.